These T cell receptor beta chains were read from a single sample in a study of identical twins. TCRdb called the 5' RACE reads again in MiXCR, with one record for every CDR3 protein. Of about 340,000 distinct CDR3 sequences detected, over 9% appear once; the ten largest clones hold about 7%. This sample also appeared in a second study, on yellow fever vaccine responses in identical twins.

Sequenced sample: CD8+ T cells sorted from blood. Receptors originate from a young woman in good health. Both conserved end residues are trimmed from each CDR3. D genes are given only for firm matches.

j_gene: TRBJ1-4
v_gene: TRBV6-2/TRBV6-3
d_gene: TRBD1
CDR3aa: ASRSTGTGWDDEKLF

j_gene: TRBJ1-4
v_gene: TRBV2
d_gene: .
CDR3aa: ASKGEKLF

j_gene: TRBJ2-1
v_gene: TRBV15
d_gene: TRBD2
CDR3aa: ATSRDRTSGYNEQF

j_gene: TRBJ2-3
v_gene: TRBV12-3/TRBV12-4
d_gene: .
CDR3aa: ASSYRASTDTQY

j_gene: TRBJ2-1
v_gene: TRBV6-4
d_gene: TRBD2
CDR3aa: ASSDSRRESYNEQF

j_gene: TRBJ2-2
v_gene: TRBV2
d_gene: .
CDR3aa: SSTLSTGELF

j_gene: TRBJ2-3
v_gene: TRBV9
d_gene: .
CDR3aa: ASSLLSNYPTDTQY

j_gene: TRBJ2-2
v_gene: TRBV9
d_gene: TRBD1
CDR3aa: ASSWTGAGELF

j_gene: TRBJ1-5
v_gene: TRBV6-5
d_gene: .
CDR3aa: ASGQRNQPQH

j_gene: TRBJ2-1
v_gene: TRBV7-9
d_gene: .
CDR3aa: ASSMGGLVNEQF

j_gene: TRBJ1-2
v_gene: TRBV6-1
d_gene: .
CDR3aa: ASSEFDFSGYT

j_gene: TRBJ2-1
v_gene: TRBV12-3/TRBV12-4
d_gene: .
CDR3aa: ASSYGPYNEQF

j_gene: TRBJ2-1
v_gene: TRBV4-1
d_gene: .
CDR3aa: ASSGGDYNEQF

j_gene: TRBJ1-1
v_gene: TRBV5-1
d_gene: .
CDR3aa: ASSVSRVSNTEAF